This T cell receptor beta chain comes out of a study of blood T cell repertoires in COVID-19. Study-level information: Researchers got acute and convalescent COVID-19 samples from the United States, Italy and Spain.

Original data processing: The authors estimated nucleated cell counts from reference gene primer amplification. Here immunoSEQ multiplex PCR was the method, and the copy in TCRdb shows in-frame clones only, minus some. Clonal size and the V and J genes are those of that table, whereas D and trimming came from the DNA. This table has roughly 200,000 clones, roughly 84% appearing once. The sequence came from a middle-aged woman with COVID-19, enrolled during active disease. Sequencing was performed on peripheral blood.

The CDR3, as DNA: TGTGCCAGCAGCCAGGGGGCTTCGCATGAAGCTTTCTTT. Translation: CASSQGASHEAFF. The chain links TRBV3-1 (or the pseudogene TRBV3-2) to TRBJ1-1, with a weak D call TRBD1 (6 bases). Germline-derived CDR1 and CDR2 are LGHDT and YNNKEL (reference sequence). The CDR3 consists of 13 residues. Trimming shortened V by 3 bases and J by 7 bases, and 12 bases separated the two germline ends.